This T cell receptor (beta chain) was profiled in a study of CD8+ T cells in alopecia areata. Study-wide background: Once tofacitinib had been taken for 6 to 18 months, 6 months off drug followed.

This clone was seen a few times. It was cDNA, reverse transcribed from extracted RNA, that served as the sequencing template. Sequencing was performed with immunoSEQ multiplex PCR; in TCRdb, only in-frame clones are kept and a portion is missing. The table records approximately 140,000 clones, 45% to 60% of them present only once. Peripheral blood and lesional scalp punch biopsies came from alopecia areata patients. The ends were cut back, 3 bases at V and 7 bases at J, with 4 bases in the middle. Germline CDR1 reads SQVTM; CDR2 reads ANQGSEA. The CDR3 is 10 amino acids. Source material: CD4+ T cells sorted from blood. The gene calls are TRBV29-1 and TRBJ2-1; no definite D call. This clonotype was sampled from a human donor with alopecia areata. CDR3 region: CSVEVNEQFF. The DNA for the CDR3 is TGCAGCGTTGAGGTAAATGAGCAGTTCTTC.